The 22 T cell receptor beta chains listed next were all sequenced from one sample in a study of T-cell memory formation after mild COVID-19. TCRdb passed the 5' RACE reads through MiXCR, listing each CDR3 protein once. The data show 450,000 or so distinct CDR3 sequences, more than 20% seen once. Sequenced sample: PBMCs or a T cell subset sorted from them (not recorded which). Receptor source: an adult woman who had mild COVID-19 (a few samples of this study predate the infection). Cell type and time point are not known.

The chain employs TRBV5-4 and TRBJ2-7; D possibly corresponds to TRBD2 (5 bases). The CDR3 is 16 amino acids. Germline CDR1 is SGHNT and CDR2 is YYREEE (reference sequence). V shed 2 bases and J shed 2 bases, with 17 bases lying between them. The CDR3 loop is CASSLRANLGAYEQYF. In nucleotides, the CDR3 is TGTGCCAGCAGCTTAAGGGCGAATTTGGGAGCCTACGAGCAGTACTTC.

In this sample, this clonotype turned up a few times. The chain combines TRBV7-9 with TRBJ2-7; the D is unclear. V was trimmed by 6 bases and J by 3 bases, leaving 9 bases between them. The CDR3 length is 12 residues. Germline assignment: CDR1 SEHNR and CDR2 FQNEAQ (reference sequence). The CDR3 region is CASSWNYYEQYF. DNA of the CDR3: TGTGCCAGCAGTTGGAATTACTACGAGCAGTACTTC.

J is TRBJ2-1 and V is TRBV2; D remains unclear. CDR1 is SNHLY, CDR2 FYNNEI, per germline. V was cut by 7 bases and J by 7 bases, with 8 bases left in between. CDR3 length: 11 amino acids. CDR3 sequence: CASTPGNEQFF. The DNA of the CDR3 is TGTGCCAGCACCCCTGGGAATGAGCAGTTCTTC.

The sample holds a few counts of this clonotype. The gene calls are TRBV12-3 or TRBV12-4 and TRBJ1-4; D possibly corresponds to TRBD1 (5 bases). Trimming removed 10 bases at V and 7 bases at J, with 7 bases between. The CDR3 is 10 amino acids. The CDR3 sequence is CATGGEKLFF. DNA of the CDR3: TGTGCCACCGGGGGTGAAAAACTGTTTTTT.

This sequence joins TRBV18 and TRBJ2-3; weak D call: TRBD1 (6 bases). This CDR3 region has 15 residues. Germline V gene sequence: CDR1 KGHSH, CDR2 LQKENI. The V gene lost 6 bases and the J gene lost 0 bases, with 13 bases spanning the gap. CDR3 DNA sequence: TGTGCCAGCTCTATAAACCAGGGGAGCACAGATACGCAGTATTTT. Amino acid sequence: CASSINQGSTDTQYF.

A few counts support this clonotype. J is TRBJ1-1 and V is TRBV21-1; no check of the table's D call, TRBD1, against the DNA was made. TRBV21-1 is classified as a pseudogene. CDR3 length equals 17 residues. The CDR3 DNA is TGTGCCAGCAGCAAAGCCGATACAAGACAGCGGAACACTGAAGCTTTCTTT. Translated: CASSKADTRQRNTEAFF.

The V call is TRBV20-1, the J call TRBJ2-3; 12 bases line up with TRBD2. Germline-derived CDR1 and CDR2 are DFQATT and SNEGSKA (reference sequence). The CDR3 extends over 16 amino acids. Trimming at V came to 3 bases and at J to 3 bases, leaving 7 bases not matched to a gene. CDR3 residues: CSASVGLAGGTDTQYF. CDR3 DNA: TGCAGTGCTAGCGTGGGACTAGCGGGTGGTACAGATACGCAGTATTTT.

Here the CDR3 reads CATSDQGAGYEQYF. DNA of the CDR3: TGTGCCACCAGTGACCAGGGGGCAGGCTACGAGCAGTACTTC. The gene calls are TRBV24-1 and TRBJ2-7; 8 bases line up with TRBD1. The CDR3 is 14 residues long. With V trimmed by 4 bases and J by 3 bases, 4 bases remained unmatched. The V gene's germline CDR1 is KGHDR and CDR2 SFDVKD.

This clonotype was found a few times. J is TRBJ2-1 and V is TRBV7-2; 14 nucleotides align to TRBD2. Germline lookup yields CDR1 SGHTA and CDR2 FQGNSA. This CDR3 is 20 amino acids long. After removal of 3 bases from V and 7 bases from J, the junction contained 17 bases not matched to a gene. The DNA for the CDR3 is TGTGCCAGCAGCTTCCGTTACCTGGGACTAGCGGGAGATACTGGGAATGAGCAGTTCTTC. It yields the protein CASSFRYLGLAGDTGNEQFF.

A few counts support this clonotype. The chain combines TRBV9 with TRBJ2-6; weak D call: TRBD2 (5 bases). Trimming removed 4 bases from V and 4 bases from J, with 15 bases in between. Per germline, CDR1 SGDLS and CDR2 YYNGEE. This CDR3 region has 16 residues. The CDR3 sequence: CASSLHRESGANVLTF. CDR3 DNA sequence: TGTGCCAGCAGCCTCCATAGGGAGTCGGGGGCCAACGTCCTGACTTTC.

This clonotype came up a few times. The J gene is TRBJ2-2, the V gene TRBV5-8; 8 positions agree with TRBD2. The ends lost 2 bases at V and 4 bases at J; junction bases unmatched: 10. Germline lookup yields CDR1 SGHTS and CDR2 YDEGEE. The CDR3 is made up of 17 amino acids. CDR3: CASSFGTSALGTGELFF. In DNA, the CDR3 is TGTGCCAGCAGCTTCGGGACTAGTGCCCTCGGCACCGGGGAGCTGTTTTTT.

This clonotype was counted a few times. The chain combines TRBV11-3 with TRBJ2-2, with D hard to call. The ends were cut back, 1 base at V and 3 bases at J, with 3 bases in the middle. Germline V gene lookup returns CDR1 SGHNT and CDR2 YENEEA. This CDR3 has 13 residues. In nucleotides, the CDR3 is TGTGCCAGCAGCTTAGGATACACCGGGGAGCTGTTTTTT. It yields the protein CASSLGYTGELFF.

This chain links TRBV20-1 with TRBJ2-5, with 7 bases aligning to TRBD2. CDR3 length equals 13 residues. The trim removed 6 bases at V and 2 bases at J, leaving 6 bases unmatched. Germline V lookup: CDR1 DFQATT, CDR2 SNEGSKA (reference sequence). The CDR3 protein is CSADWTSQETQYF. The CDR3 DNA sequence: TGCAGTGCGGATTGGACTAGTCAAGAGACCCAGTACTTC.

This clonotype turned up a few times. This sequence joins TRBV6-2 or TRBV6-3 and TRBJ1-2, with unresolved D. The length of the CDR3 is 13 residues. V gave up 6 bases and J gave up 4 bases, with 12 bases separating them. CDR1 is MNHEY, CDR2 SVGEGT, per germline. CDR3 bases: TGTGCCAGCAGCCCCACACGACTCTATGGCTACACCTTC. This translates into CASSPTRLYGYTF.

The chain uses TRBV4-2 and TRBJ2-3; 12 nucleotides match TRBD2. CDR3 length: 19 residues. V lost 3 bases, J lost 0 bases, and 10 bases stayed unmatched. Germline CDR1 LGHNA, CDR2 YNFKEQ. The CDR3 loop is CASSQDWLAGGPSTDTQYF. The CDR3 DNA follows: TGTGCCAGCAGCCAGGATTGGCTAGCGGGGGGGCCTAGCACAGATACGCAGTATTTT.

This clonotype occurred a few times. The V and J genes are TRBV4-1 and TRBJ2-4; TRBD1 might be the D (6 bases). The CDR3 loop spans 17 amino acids. Trimming shortened V by 0 bases and J by 3 bases, and 15 bases separated the two germline ends. The germline V gene encodes CDR1 MGHRA and CDR2 YSYEKL. The CDR3 coding sequence is TGCGCCAGCAGCCAAGATCAGAGGGGGATGGACAAAAACATTCAGTACTTC. Translation: CASSQDQRGMDKNIQYF.

The CDR3 sequence is CASSQIPGGSNEQFF. CDR3 in DNA: TGTGCCAGCAGCCAGATCCCCGGTGGAAGCAATGAGCAGTTCTTC. The chain carries TRBV3-1 and TRBJ2-1; no reliable D call. Trimming removed 3 bases from V and 6 bases from J, with 15 bases in between. CDR3 length equals 15 residues. In germline, CDR1 is LGHDT, CDR2 YNNKEL (reference sequence).

This clonotype appeared a few times. The chain employs TRBV12-3 or TRBV12-4 and TRBJ2-5; 14 positions match TRBD2. This CDR3 comprises 15 residues. Losses at the gene ends were 4 bases for V and 2 bases for J; bases not matched to a gene: 0. The CDR3 DNA reads as TGTGCCAGCAGTTGGACTAGCGGGAGGCAAGAGACCCAGTACTTC. It is translated as CASSWTSGRQETQYF.

The chain uses TRBV5-1 and TRBJ1-1, with no clear D. This CDR3 is built from 15 residues. Trimming removed 4 bases from V and 0 bases from J, with 13 bases in between. Germline CDR1 SGHRS, CDR2 YFSETQ. The CDR3 DNA follows: TGCGCCAGCAGCCCGGGCGACGGAGTGAACACTGAAGCTTTCTTT. It codes for CASSPGDGVNTEAFF.

This clonotype was picked up many times. The chain links TRBV29-1 to TRBJ1-5; 7 bases line up with TRBD1. J gave up 2 bases and V 6 bases, and 4 bases lay outside the gene matches. This CDR3 comprises 13 residues. Germline loops: CDR1 SQVTM, CDR2 ANQGSEA. The DNA of the CDR3 is TGCAGCGTCAGACAGGGCCGCAATCAGCCCCAGCATTTT. Translating it yields CSVRQGRNQPQHF.

In its sample, this clonotype was seen many times. V gene TRBV3-1 combines with J gene TRBJ2-1; D might be TRBD1 (6 bases). V lost 1 base to trimming and J lost 2 bases, with 15 bases between them. The CDR3 has 17 residues. Germline V lookup: CDR1 LGHDT, CDR2 YNNKEL (reference sequence). The CDR3 loop is CASSQGLGQNTYNEQFF. For the CDR3, the DNA is TGTGCCAGCAGCCAAGGACTTGGACAGAACACCTACAATGAGCAGTTCTTC.

J is TRBJ2-3 and V is TRBV20-1, with D unclear. CDR1 and CDR2 from the germline V gene are DFQATT and SNEGSKA (reference sequence). CDR3 length: 11 amino acids. V lost 5 bases to trimming and J lost 4 bases, with 7 bases between them. The CDR3 here is CSAVPSDTQYF. CDR3 in DNA: TGCAGTGCTGTACCCTCAGATACGCAGTATTTT.